This is a list of T cell receptor beta chains from one sample in a study of CD8 T cells in ankylosing spondylitis. Each CDR3 protein gets one entry after TCRdb re-called the 5' RACE reads with MiXCR. The sample holds approximately 250,000 distinct CDR3 sequences, more than 20% seen once. The sequenced sample consisted of blood, either unsorted or a sorted T cell fraction (not recorded which). These receptors were taken from a male donor with ankylosing spondylitis or in good health (not recorded which). Both conserved end residues are part of each CDR3. A D gene is named only where the DNA matches it firmly. The listing skips clone size in some rows; elsewhere it reads once, few, many or a size class.

>NA|TRBV15|TRBJ1-5|NA
TGTGCCACCAGCAGAGATGTTGATCAGCCCCAGCATTTT
CATSRDVDQPQHF
>many|TRBV5-1|TRBJ2-1|NA
TGCGCCAGCAGCTCTGGCGGTGAGCAGTTCTTC
CASSSGGEQFF
>few|TRBV12-3/TRBV12-4|TRBJ1-5|NA
TGTGCCAGCAGTAGGGGCGGGGACCCTCAGCCCCAGCATTTT
CASSRGGDPQPQHF
>many|TRBV20-1|TRBJ2-5|NA
TGCAGTGCTAGAGATAGCCCTAGCATTTACCAAGAGACCCAGTACTTC
CSARDSPSIYQETQYF
>NA|TRBV12-3/TRBV12-4|TRBJ2-1|TRBD2
TGTGCCAGCACCAGAGGGAGTGGCGGGGGGGGCAATGAGCAGTTCTTC
CASTRGSGGGGNEQFF
>many|TRBV20-1|TRBJ2-3|TRBD2
TGCAGTGCTTTAAAGCGGGGAAGCACAGATACGCAGTATTTT
CSALKRGSTDTQYF
>NA|TRBV21-1|TRBJ2-1|NA
TGTGCCAGCAAGACAGGGCTCCACAATGAGCAGTTCTTC
CASKTGLHNEQFF
>few|TRBV10-3|TRBJ1-2|TRBD1
TGTGCCATCAGTGAAAACAGGGGCCAAAGCTATGGCTACACCTTC
CAISENRGQSYGYTF
>many|TRBV29-1|TRBJ2-7|NA
TGCAGCCTCGTAGGGCCCCCGGGGAACGAGCAGTACTTC
CSLVGPPGNEQYF
>NA|TRBV7-8|TRBJ2-3|TRBD1
TGTGCCAGCAGCCAACGGGGGACAGGGGTCCTCACAGATACGCAGTATTTT
CASSQRGTGVLTDTQYF
>NA|TRBV7-8|TRBJ1-1|NA
TGTGCCAGCAGCTCCTTCATCGCGGCGAACACTGAAGCTTTCTTT
CASSSFIAANTEAFF
>many|TRBV20-1|TRBJ2-7|TRBD2
TGCAGTGCAAGAATAGCGGGGCGCTCCTACGAGCAGTACTTC
CSARIAGRSYEQYF
>many|TRBV20-1|TRBJ1-5|NA
TGCAGTGGGGGCGGGGGCAATCAGCCCCAGCATTTT
CSGGGGNQPQHF